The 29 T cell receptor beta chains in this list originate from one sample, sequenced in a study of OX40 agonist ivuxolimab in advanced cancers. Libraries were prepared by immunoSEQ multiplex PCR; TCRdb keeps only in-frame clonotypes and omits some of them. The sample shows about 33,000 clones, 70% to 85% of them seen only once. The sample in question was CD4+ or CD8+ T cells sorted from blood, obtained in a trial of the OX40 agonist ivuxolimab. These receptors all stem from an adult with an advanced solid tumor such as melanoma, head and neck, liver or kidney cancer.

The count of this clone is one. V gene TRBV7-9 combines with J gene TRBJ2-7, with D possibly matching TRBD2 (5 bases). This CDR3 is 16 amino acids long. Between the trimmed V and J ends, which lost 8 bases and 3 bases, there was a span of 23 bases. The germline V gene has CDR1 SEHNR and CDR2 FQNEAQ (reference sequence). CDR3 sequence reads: CASSLGLGLAHYEQYF. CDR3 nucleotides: TGTGCCAGCTCACTGGGCTTAGGGCTAGCTCACTACGAGCAGTACTTC.

CDR3 coding DNA: TGTGCCACCAGCAGGGGACAGGGGAGGCAAGAGACCCAGTACTTC. This gives the protein CATSRGQGRQETQYF. This sequence joins TRBV15 and TRBJ2-5; TRBD1 matches 10 bases. In germline, CDR1 is LNHNV, CDR2 YYDKDF (reference sequence). V shed 3 bases, J shed 2 bases, and the junction held 3 bases outside the gene matches. The CDR3 extends over 15 amino acids.

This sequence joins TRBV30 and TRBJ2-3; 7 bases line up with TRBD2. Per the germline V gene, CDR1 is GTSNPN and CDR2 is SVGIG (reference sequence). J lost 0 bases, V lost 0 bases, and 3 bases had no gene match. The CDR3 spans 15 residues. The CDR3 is CAWSVTSESTDTQYF. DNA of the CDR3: TGTGCCTGGAGTGTAACTAGCGAGAGCACAGATACGCAGTATTTT.

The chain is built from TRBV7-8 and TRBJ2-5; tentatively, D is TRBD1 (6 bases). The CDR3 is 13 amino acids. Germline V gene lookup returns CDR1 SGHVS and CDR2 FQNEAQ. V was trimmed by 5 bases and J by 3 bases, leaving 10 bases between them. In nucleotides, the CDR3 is TGTGCCAGCAGCCCCCGGACAGAAGAGACCCAGTACTTC. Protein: CASSPRTEETQYF.

The CDR3 protein is CASSRDPNTGELFF. The CDR3, as DNA: TGTGCCAGCAGCCGGGACCCGAACACCGGGGAGCTGTTTTTT. The V and J genes are TRBV5-8 and TRBJ2-2; D may be TRBD1 or TRBD2 (5 bases each). The ends were cut back, 4 bases at V and 0 bases at J, with 7 bases in the middle. CDR3 length equals 14 residues. The germline V gene encodes CDR1 SGHTS and CDR2 YDEGEE.

The CDR3 DNA sequence: TGTGCCTGGGGAGGCCGGGGGAGCAATCAGCCCCAGCATTTT. It encodes CAWGGRGSNQPQHF. This chain joins TRBV30 and TRBJ1-5; weak D call: TRBD1 (5 bases). This CDR3 spans 14 amino acids. V was clipped by 5 bases and J by 1 base, with 12 bases between them. CDR1 is GTSNPN, CDR2 SVGIG, per germline (reference sequence).

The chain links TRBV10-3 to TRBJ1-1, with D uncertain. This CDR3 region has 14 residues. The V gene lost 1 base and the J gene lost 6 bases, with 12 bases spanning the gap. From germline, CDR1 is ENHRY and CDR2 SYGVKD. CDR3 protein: CAISEFGELAEAFF. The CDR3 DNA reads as TGTGCCATCAGTGAGTTTGGGGAGCTGGCTGAAGCTTTCTTT.

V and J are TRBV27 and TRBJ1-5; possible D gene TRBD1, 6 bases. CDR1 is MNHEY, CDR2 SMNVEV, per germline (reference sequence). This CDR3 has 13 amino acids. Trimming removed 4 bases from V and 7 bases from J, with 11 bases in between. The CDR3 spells CASSSHRVQPQHF. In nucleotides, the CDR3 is TGTGCCAGCAGTTCACACAGGGTCCAGCCCCAGCATTTT.

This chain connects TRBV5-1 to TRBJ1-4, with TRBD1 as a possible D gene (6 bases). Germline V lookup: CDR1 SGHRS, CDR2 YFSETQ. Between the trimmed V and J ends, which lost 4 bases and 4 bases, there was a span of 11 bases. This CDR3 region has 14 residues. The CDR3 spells CASSPRGYNEKLFF. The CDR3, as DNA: TGCGCCAGCAGCCCGAGGGGGTATAATGAAAAACTGTTTTTT.

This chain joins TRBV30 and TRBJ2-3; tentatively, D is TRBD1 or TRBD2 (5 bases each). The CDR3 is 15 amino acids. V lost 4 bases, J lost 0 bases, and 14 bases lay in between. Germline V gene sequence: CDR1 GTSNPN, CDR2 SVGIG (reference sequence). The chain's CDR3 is CAWIPGTSSTDTQYF. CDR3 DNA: TGTGCCTGGATCCCCGGGACCTCCAGCACAGATACGCAGTATTTT.

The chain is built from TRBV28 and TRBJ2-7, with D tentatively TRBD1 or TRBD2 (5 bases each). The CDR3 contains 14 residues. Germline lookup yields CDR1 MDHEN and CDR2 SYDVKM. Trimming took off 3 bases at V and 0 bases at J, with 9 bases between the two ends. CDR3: CASSLTRGSYEQYF. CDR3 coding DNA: TGTGCCAGCAGTTTGACGAGGGGCTCCTACGAGCAGTACTTC.

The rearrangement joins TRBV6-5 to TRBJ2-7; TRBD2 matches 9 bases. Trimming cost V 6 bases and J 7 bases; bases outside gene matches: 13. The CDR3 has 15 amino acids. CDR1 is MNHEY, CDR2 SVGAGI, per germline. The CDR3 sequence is CASSLSGGTPLEQYF. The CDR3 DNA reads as TGTGCCAGCAGCCTAAGCGGGGGGACCCCCTTGGAGCAGTACTTC.

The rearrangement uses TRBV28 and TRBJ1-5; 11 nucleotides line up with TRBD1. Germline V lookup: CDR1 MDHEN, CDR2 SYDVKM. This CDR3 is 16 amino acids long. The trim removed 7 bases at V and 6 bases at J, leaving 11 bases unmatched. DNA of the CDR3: TGTGCCAGCAAAGGGGGGACAGGGGGAATGGGTCAGCCCCAGCATTTT. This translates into CASKGGTGGMGQPQHF.

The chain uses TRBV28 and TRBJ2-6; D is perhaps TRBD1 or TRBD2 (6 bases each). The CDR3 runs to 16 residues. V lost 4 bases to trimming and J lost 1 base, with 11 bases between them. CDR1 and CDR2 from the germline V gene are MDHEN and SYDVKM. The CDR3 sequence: CASSSGATSGANVLTF. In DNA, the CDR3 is TGTGCCAGCAGTTCGGGGGCGACTTCTGGGGCCAACGTCCTGACTTTC.

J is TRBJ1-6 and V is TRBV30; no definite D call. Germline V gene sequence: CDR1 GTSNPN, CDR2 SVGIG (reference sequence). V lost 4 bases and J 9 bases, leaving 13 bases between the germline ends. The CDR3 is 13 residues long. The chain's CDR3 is CAWTSLGISPLHF. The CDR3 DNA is TGTGCCTGGACCTCTCTGGGGATTTCACCCCTCCACTTT.

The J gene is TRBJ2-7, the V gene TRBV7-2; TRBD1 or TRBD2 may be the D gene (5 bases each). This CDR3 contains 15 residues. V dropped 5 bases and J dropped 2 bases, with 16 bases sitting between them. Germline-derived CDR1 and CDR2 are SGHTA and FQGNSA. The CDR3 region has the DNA TGTGCCAGCAGCCGATCCGGGACGGCCACCTACGAGCAGTACTTC. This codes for CASSRSGTATYEQYF.

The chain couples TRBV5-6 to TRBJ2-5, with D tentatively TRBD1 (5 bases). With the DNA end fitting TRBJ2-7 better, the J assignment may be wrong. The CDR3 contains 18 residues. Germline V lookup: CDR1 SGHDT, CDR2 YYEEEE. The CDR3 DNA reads TGTGCCAGCAGCTTGGATCAGGGCCGGGCGTTGGCGCCCTACGAGCAGTACTTC. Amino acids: CASSLDQGRALAPYEQYF.

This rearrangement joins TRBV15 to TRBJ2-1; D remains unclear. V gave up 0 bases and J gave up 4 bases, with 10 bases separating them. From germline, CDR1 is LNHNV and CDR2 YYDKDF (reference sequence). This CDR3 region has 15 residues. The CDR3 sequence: CATSRDAFGYNEQFF. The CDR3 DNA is TGTGCCACCAGCAGAGATGCGTTCGGATACAATGAGCAGTTCTTC.

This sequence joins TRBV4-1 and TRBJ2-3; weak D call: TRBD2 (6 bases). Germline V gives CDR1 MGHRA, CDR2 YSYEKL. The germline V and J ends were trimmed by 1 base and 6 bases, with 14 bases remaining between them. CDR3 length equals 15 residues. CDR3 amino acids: CASSQGGGAEDTQYF. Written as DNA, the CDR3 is TGCGCCAGCAGCCAAGGTGGCGGGGCTGAGGATACGCAGTATTTT.

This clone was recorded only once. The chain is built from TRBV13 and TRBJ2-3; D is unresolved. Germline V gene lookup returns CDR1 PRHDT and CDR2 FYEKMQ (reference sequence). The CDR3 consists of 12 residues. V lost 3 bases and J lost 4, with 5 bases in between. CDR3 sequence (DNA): TGTGCCAGCAGCTTCCTAGCAGATACGCAGTATTTT. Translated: CASSFLADTQYF.

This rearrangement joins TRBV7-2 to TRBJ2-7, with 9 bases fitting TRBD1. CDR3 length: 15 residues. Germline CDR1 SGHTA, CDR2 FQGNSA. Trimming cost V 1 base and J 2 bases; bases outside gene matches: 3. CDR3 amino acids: CASSLVRTGAYEQYF. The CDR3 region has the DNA TGTGCCAGCAGCTTAGTGAGGACAGGGGCCTACGAGCAGTACTTC.

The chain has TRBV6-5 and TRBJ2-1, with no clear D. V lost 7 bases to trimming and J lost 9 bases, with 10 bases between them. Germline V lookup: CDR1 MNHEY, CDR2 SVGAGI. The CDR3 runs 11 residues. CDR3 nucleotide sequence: TGTGCCAGCATTTTCTTCGGTGAGCAGTTCTTC. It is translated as CASIFFGEQFF.

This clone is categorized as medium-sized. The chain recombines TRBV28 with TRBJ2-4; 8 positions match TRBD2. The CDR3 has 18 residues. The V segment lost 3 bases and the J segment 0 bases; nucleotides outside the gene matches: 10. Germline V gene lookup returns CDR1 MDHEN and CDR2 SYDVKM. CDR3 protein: CASSFVAGRGLAKNIQYF. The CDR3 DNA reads TGTGCCAGCAGTTTTGTAGCGGGAAGGGGATTAGCCAAAAACATTCAGTACTTC.

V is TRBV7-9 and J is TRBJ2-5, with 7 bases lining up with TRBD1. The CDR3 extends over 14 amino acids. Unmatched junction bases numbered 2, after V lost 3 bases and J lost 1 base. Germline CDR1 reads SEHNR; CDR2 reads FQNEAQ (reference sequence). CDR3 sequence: CASSFDRAQETQYF. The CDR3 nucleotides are TGTGCCAGCAGCTTTGACAGGGCCCAAGAGACCCAGTACTTC.

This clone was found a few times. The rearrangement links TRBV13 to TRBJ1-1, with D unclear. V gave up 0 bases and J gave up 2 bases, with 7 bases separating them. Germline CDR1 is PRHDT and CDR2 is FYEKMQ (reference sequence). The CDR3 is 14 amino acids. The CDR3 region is CASSLGVVNTEAFF. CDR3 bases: TGTGCCAGCAGCTTAGGGGTTGTAAACACTGAAGCTTTCTTT.

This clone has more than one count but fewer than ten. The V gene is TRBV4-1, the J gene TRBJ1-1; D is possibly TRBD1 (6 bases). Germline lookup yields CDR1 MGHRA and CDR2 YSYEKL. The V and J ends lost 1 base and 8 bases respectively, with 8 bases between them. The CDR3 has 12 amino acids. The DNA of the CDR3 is TGCGCCAGCAGCCAAGGACAGGCGGAAGCTTTCTTT. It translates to CASSQGQAEAFF.

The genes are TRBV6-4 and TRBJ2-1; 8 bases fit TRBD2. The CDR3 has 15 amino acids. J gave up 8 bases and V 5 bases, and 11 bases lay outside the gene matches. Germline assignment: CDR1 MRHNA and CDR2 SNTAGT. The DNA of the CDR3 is TGTGCCAGCAGTCCTGCAGCGGGGGCCGGGGATGAGCAGTTCTTC. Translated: CASSPAAGAGDEQFF.

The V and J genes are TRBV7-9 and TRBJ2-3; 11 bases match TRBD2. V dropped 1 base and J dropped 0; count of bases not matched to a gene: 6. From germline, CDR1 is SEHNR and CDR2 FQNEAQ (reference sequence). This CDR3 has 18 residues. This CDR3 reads CASSLVLGTSGSTDTQYF. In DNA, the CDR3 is TGTGCCAGCAGCTTAGTACTTGGGACTAGCGGAAGCACAGATACGCAGTATTTT.

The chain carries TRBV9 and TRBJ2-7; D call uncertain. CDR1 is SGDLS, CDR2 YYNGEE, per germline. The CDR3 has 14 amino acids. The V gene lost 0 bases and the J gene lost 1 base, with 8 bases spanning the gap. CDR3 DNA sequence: TGTGCCAGCAGCGTAGGTCCAGATTCCTACGAGCAGTACTTC. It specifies CASSVGPDSYEQYF.